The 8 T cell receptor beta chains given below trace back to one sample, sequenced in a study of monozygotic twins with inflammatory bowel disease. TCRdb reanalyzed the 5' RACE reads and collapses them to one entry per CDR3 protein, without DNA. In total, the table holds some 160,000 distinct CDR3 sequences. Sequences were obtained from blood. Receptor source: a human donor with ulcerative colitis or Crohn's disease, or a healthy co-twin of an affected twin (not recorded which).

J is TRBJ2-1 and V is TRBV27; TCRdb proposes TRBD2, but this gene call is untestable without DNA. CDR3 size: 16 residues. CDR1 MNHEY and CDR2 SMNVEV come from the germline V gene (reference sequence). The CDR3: CASRPERDSGNREQFF.

The CDR3 is CASSLGLTPEETQYF. The rearrangement uses TRBV7-9 and TRBJ2-5; lacking DNA, the TRBD1 call made by TCRdb goes unchecked. The germline gives CDR1 SEHNR, CDR2 FQNEAQ (reference sequence). This CDR3 region has 15 residues.

The CDR3 sequence is CASSQRRSLTYEQYF. The genes are TRBV3-1 and TRBJ2-7. Germline V gene lookup returns CDR1 LGHDT and CDR2 YNNKEL (reference sequence). The length of the CDR3 is 15 residues.

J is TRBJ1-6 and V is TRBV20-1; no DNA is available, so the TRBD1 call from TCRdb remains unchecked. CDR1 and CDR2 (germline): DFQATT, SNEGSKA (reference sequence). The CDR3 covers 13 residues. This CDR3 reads CSAPRQGQSPLHF.

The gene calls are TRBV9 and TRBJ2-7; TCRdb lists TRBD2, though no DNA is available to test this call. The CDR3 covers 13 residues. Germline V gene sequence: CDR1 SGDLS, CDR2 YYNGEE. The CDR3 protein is CASSLGGGDEQYF. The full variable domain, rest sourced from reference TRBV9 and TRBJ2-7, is DSGVTQTPKHLITATGQRVTLRCSPRSGDLSVYWYQQSLDQGLQFLIQYYNGEERAKGNILERFSAQQFPDLHSELNLSSLELGDSALYFCASSLGGGDEQYFGPGTRLTVT.

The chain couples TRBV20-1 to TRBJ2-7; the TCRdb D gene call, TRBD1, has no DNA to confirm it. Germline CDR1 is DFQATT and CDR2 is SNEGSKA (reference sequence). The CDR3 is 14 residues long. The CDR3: CSASPDRVPYEQYF.

CDR3: CASSPWGENTEAFF. This chain connects TRBV18 to TRBJ1-1; TCRdb returns TRBD1, unconfirmable since there is no DNA. CDR3 length equals 14 residues. The V gene's germline CDR1 is KGHSH and CDR2 LQKENI.

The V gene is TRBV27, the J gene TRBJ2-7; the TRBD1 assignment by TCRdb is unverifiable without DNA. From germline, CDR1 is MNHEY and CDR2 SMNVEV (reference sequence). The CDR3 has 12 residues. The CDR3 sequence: CASSPGPYEQYF.